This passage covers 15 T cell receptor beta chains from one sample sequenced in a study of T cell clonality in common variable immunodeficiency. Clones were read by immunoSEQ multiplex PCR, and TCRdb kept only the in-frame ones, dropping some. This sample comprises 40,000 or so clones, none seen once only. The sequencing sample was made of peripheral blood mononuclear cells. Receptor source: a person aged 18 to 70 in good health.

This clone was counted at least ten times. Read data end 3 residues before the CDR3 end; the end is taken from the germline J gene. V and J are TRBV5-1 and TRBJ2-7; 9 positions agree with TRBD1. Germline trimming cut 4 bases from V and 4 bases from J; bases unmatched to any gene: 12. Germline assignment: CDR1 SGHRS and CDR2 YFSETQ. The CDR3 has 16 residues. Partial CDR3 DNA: TGCGCCAGCAGCCTAACTCCCCTGACAGGGGGATACGAG. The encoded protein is CASSLTPLTGGYE. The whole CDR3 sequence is CASSLTPLTGGYEQYF.

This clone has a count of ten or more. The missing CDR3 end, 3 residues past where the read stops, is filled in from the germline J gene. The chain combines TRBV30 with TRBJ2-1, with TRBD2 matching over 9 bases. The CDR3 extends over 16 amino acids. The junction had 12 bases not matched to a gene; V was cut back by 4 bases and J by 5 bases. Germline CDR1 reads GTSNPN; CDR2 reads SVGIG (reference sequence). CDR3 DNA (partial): TGTGCCTGGATTGAACATCTTAGCGGGAGCAACAATGAG. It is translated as CAWIEHLSGSNNE. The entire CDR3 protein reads CAWIEHLSGSNNEQFF.

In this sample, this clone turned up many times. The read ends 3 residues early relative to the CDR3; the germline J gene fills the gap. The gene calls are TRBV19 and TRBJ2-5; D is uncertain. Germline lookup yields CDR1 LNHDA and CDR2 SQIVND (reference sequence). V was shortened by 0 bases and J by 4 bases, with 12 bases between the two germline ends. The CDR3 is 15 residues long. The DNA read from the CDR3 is TGTGCCAGTAGTATAGAACACAGCCGCCCAGAGACC. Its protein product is CASSIEHSRPET. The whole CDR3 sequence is CASSIEHSRPETQYF.

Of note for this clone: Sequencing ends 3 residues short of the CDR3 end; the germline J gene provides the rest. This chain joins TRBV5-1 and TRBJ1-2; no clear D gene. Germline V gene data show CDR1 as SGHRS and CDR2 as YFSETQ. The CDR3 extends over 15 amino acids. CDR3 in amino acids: CASSLVGGGEGGYTF. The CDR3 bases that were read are TGCGCCAGCAGCTTGGTAGGAGGCGGGGAAGGCGGC.

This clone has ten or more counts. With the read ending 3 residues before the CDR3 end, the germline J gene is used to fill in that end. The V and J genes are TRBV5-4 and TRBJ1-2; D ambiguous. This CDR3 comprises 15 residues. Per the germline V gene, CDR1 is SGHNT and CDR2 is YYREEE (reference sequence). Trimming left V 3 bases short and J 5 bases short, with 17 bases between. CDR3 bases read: TGTGCCAGCAGCTCCGGAATGGAGGGTCTTTATGGC. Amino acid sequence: CASSSGMEGLYG. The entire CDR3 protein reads CASSSGMEGLYGYTF.

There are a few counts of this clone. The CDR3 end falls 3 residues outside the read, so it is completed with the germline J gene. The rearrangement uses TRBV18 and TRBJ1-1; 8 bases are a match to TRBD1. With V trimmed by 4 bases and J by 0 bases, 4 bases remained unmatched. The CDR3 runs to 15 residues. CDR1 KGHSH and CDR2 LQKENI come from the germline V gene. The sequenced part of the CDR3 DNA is TGTGCCAGCTCACTTGGACAGGGTCTGAACACTGAA. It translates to CASSLGQGLNTE. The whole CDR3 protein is CASSLGQGLNTEAFF.

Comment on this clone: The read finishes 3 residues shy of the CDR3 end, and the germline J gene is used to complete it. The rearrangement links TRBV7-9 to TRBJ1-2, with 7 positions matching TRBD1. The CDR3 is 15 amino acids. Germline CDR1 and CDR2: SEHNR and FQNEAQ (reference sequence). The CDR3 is CASSPGQAALYDYTF. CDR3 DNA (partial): TGTGCCAGCAGCCCCGGACAGGCGGCCCTATACGAC. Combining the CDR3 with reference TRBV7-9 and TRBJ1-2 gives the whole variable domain DTGVSQNPRHKITKRGQNVTFRCDPISEHNRLYWYRQTLGQGPEFLTYFQNEAQLEKSRLLSDRFSAERPKGSFSTLEIQRTEQGDSAMYLCASSPGQAALYDYTFGSGTRLTVV.

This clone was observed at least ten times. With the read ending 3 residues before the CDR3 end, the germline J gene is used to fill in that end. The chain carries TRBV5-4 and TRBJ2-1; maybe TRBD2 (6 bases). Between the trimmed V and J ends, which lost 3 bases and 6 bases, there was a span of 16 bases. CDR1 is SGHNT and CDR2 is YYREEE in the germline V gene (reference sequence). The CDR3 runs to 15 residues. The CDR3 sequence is CASSSPGLRSNEQFF. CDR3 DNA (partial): TGTGCCAGCAGCTCCCCGGGACTCCGCAGCAATGAG.

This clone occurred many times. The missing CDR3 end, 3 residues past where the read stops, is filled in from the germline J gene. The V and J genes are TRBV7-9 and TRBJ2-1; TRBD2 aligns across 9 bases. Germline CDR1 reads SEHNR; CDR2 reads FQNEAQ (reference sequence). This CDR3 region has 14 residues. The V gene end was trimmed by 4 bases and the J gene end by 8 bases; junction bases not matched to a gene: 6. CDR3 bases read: TGTGCCAGCAGCTCGGGACTAGCTCAGTATGAG. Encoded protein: CASSSGLAQYE. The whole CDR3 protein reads CASSSGLAQYEQFF.

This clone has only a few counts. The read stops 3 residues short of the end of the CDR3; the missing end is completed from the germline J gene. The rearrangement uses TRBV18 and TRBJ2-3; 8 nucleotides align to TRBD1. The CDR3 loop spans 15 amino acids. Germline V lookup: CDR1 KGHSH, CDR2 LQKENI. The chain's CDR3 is CASSWVGQGNQPQYF. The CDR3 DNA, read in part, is TGTGCCAGCTCGTGGGTTGGACAGGGCAATCAGCCG.

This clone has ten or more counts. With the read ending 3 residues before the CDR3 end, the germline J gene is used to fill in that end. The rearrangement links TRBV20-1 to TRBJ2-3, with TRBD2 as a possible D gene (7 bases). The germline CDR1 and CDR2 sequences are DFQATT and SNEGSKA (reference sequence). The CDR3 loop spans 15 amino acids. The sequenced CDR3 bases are TGCAGTGCTAGACTACACCGGGGGGCTCAAGAGACG. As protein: CSARLHRGAQET. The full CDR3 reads CSARLHRGAQETQYF.

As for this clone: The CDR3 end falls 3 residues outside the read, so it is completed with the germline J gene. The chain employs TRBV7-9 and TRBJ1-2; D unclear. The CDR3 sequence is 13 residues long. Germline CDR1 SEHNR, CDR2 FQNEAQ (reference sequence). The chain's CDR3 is CASSSLESYDYTF. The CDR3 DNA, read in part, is TGTGCCAGCAGTTCTCTAGAATCCTACGAC.

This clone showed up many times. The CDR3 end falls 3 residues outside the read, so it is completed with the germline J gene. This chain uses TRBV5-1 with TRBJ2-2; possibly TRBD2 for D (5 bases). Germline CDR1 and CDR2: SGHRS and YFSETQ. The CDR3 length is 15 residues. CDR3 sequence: CASSPTALEGEKLFF. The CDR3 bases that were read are TGCGCCAGCAGCCCGACGGCCCTTGAGGGTGAAAAG.

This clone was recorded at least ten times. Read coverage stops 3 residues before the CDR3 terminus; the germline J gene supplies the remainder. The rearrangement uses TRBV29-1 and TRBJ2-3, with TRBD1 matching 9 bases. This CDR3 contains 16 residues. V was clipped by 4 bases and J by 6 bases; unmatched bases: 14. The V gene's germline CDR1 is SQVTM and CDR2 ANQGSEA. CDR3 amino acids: CSVVTVWGQGLDTQYF. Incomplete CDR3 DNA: TGCAGCGTTGTCACCGTATGGGGACAGGGATTGGATACG.

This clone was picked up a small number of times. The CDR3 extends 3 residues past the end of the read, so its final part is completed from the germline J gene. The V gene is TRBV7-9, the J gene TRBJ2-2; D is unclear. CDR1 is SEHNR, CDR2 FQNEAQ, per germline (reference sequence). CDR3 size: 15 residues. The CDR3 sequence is CASSHPILQNEKLFF. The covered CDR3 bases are TGTGCCAGCAGCCACCCGATATTACAGAATGAAAAG.